This paragraph covers one T cell receptor beta chain sequence. Antigen: not known. The sample originates from a study of identical twins. TCRdb redid the calling of the 5' RACE reads with MiXCR, one entry per CDR3 protein. The table lists more than 350,000 distinct CDR3 sequences, around 9.7% of them singletons. The ends were cut back, 3 bases at V and 0 bases at J, with 11 bases in the middle. Germline loops: CDR1 GTSNPN, CDR2 SVGIG (reference sequence). The CDR3 loop spans 14 amino acids. Broader study findings: Out-of-frame beta sequences exhibited a weaker degree of excess twin sharing. The presence of invariant MAIT and iNKT cells could partly confound analyses of zero-insertion sequences.

This receptor was taken from a woman aged 50 to 60 in good health. The chain is built from TRBV30 and TRBJ1-1; D is unresolved. The sample was naive T cells sorted from blood. DNA for the CDR3: TGTGCCTGGAGGAAGAAACAAATGAACACTGAAGCTTTCTTT. It translates to CAWRKKQMNTEAFF.